Shown below are 7 T cell receptor beta chains from a single sample sequenced in a study of T and B cells in COVID-19 patients. From blood, about 250-500 ng of genomic DNA served as TRB template. Multiplex PCR with BIOMED2 TRB-A/B primer pools amplified TRB rearrangements. TCRdb itself ran the multiplex PCR reads through MiXCR, one entry per CDR3 protein. Of roughly 25,000 distinct CDR3 sequences listed, about 33% are singletons. The source material was blood. These receptors were obtained from a human donor who had recovered from COVID-19.

The CDR3 sequence: CASSRSGSNQPQHF. CDR3 in DNA: TGTGCCAGCAGCCGCTCGGGGAGCAATCAGCCCCAGCATTTT. The V gene is TRBV13, the J gene TRBJ1-5, with unresolved D. The ends were cut back, 5 bases at V and 1 base at J, with 9 bases in the middle. The V gene's germline CDR1 is PRHDT and CDR2 FYEKMQ (reference sequence). The CDR3 spans 14 residues.

This clonotype was seen only a few times. The rearrangement joins TRBV6-5 to TRBJ1-6, with D possibly being TRBD1 (6 bases). The germline V and J ends were trimmed by 1 base and 8 bases, with 12 bases remaining between them. Germline V gives CDR1 MNHEY, CDR2 SVGAGI. CDR3 length: 15 amino acids. As DNA, the CDR3 is TGTGCCAGCAGTTACTTTTACAGGGAGGATTCACCCCTCCACTTT. Its protein product is CASSYFYREDSPLHF.

This clonotype came up a few times. This chain joins TRBV19 and TRBJ1-5; D uncertain. The germline V gene encodes CDR1 LNHDA and CDR2 SQIVND (reference sequence). There are 17 residues in the CDR3. V was trimmed by 0 bases and J by 3 bases, leaving 15 bases between them. CDR3 nucleotide sequence: TGTGCCAGTAGTATAGAGCCTCGCAAGGGTTCCAATCAGCCCCAGCATTTT. Protein sequence: CASSIEPRKGSNQPQHF.

This chain links TRBV6-2 or TRBV6-3 with TRBJ1-1, with a tentative D call TRBD1 (5 bases). V was trimmed by 10 bases and J by 3 bases, leaving 9 bases between them. The CDR3 is 11 amino acids. CDR1 is MNHEY, CDR2 SVGEGT, per germline. The CDR3 DNA follows: TGTGCCACCTGGGGGGACACTGAAGCTTTCTTT. Amino acid sequence: CATWGDTEAFF.

The chain joins TRBV12-3 or TRBV12-4 to TRBJ1-5; D ambiguous. V was trimmed by 5 bases and J by 12 bases, leaving 14 bases between them. The CDR3 has 12 amino acids. As DNA, the CDR3 is TGTGCCAGCAGTCCCCCGCTTGCCCACCAGCATTTT. Translated: CASSPPLAHQHF.

This chain uses TRBV6-2 or TRBV6-3 with TRBJ2-1, with D uncertain. Germline loops: CDR1 MNHEY, CDR2 SVGEGT. V was shortened by 6 bases and J by 0 bases, with 15 bases between the two germline ends. This CDR3 has 16 residues. Here the CDR3 reads CASSHPRESSYNEQFF. In nucleotides, the CDR3 is TGTGCCAGCAGCCACCCTCGTGAGAGCTCCTACAATGAGCAGTTCTTC.

This clonotype was seen at least ten times. The chain couples TRBV30 to TRBJ1-4; D is unresolved. The CDR3 has 14 residues. Germline V gene lookup returns CDR1 GTSNPN and CDR2 SVGIG (reference sequence). Trimming took 3 bases from V and 3 from J, leaving 11 bases between them. This CDR3 reads CAWRDSQANEKLFF. In DNA form, the CDR3 reads TGTGCCTGGAGAGATTCTCAAGCTAATGAAAAACTGTTTTTT.